This is a list of T cell receptor beta chains from one sample in a study of T cell repertoires in cytomegalovirus infection. TCRdb redid the calling of the reads with MiXCR, one entry per CDR3 protein. The data hold about 740,000 distinct CDR3 sequences, with approximately 40% observed a single time. Sequencing was performed on PBMCs. The receptors originated from a human donor in good health (CMV status not recorded). Some clones in this sample may be carry-over from other donors' samples. CDR3s include the opening cysteine and the closing phenylalanine or tryptophan. Fields, in order: D gene, clone size, V gene, J gene, CDR3 length, CDR3 DNA, CDR3 protein. D genes are given only for firm matches. Where a row states a size, it is once, few, many or the class of an expanded clone; other rows omit it.

>TRBD1|few|TRBV7-8|TRBJ1-4|17
TGTGCCAGCAGCGGGACAGGGCATTCTTCGGGGGATGAAAAACTGTTTTTT
CASSGTGHSSGDEKLFF
>TRBD1|.|TRBV4-2|TRBJ2-1|18
TGTGCCAGCAGCCAAGTCTCTACTGGACAGGGAAACTACAATGAGCAGTTCTTC
CASSQVSTGQGNYNEQFF
>.|few|TRBV11-2|TRBJ1-4|14
TGTGCCAGCAGCTCCCCCGGTAGGGGAGAAAAACTGTTTTTT
CASSSPGRGEKLFF
>.|few|TRBV28|TRBJ2-1|14
TGTGCCAGCAGTTTAACCGACGGTTACAATGAGCAGTTCTTC
CASSLTDGYNEQFF
>.|many|TRBV7-2|TRBJ1-1|13
TGTGCCAGCAGCTTCCGGGGGTTTGCTGAAGCTTTCTTT
CASSFRGFAEAFF
>TRBD1|few|TRBV7-2|TRBJ2-1|15
TGTGCCAGCAGCATCACAGGGGGTCGACAGGATGAGCAGTTCTTC
CASSITGGRQDEQFF
>.|many|TRBV7-2|TRBJ1-1|11
TGTGCCAGCAGCTCCTTCGCTGAAGCTTTCTTT
CASSSFAEAFF
>TRBD2|few|TRBV7-2|TRBJ2-7|18
TGTGCCAGCAGCTTAGCCGAGGTTAGCGGGGGGCTTCCCTACGAGCAGTACTTC
CASSLAEVSGGLPYEQYF
>.|many|TRBV7-9|TRBJ2-1|17
TGTGCCAGCAGCTTAGTGCTGGCTAGCCCCTCCTACAATGAGCAGTTCTTC
CASSLVLASPSYNEQFF
>.|.|TRBV2|TRBJ1-2|15
TGTGCCAGCAGTGAAGCTACCGGACTCACCTATGGCTACACCTTC
CASSEATGLTYGYTF
>TRBD1|.|TRBV12-3/TRBV12-4|TRBJ1-2|17
TGTGCCAGCAGTTTAGGAGTGACAGGGCCGACAAACTATGGCTACACCTTC
CASSLGVTGPTNYGYTF
>.|.|TRBV7-6|TRBJ1-4|13
TGTGCCAGCAGCTTAATTATCGGAGAAAAACTGGTTTTT
CASSLIIGEKLVF
>.|.|TRBV5-1|TRBJ2-1|17
TGCGCCAGCAGCTTGGTTCCTAACCCAAGCTCCTACAATGAGCAGTTCTTC
CASSLVPNPSSYNEQFF
>.|few|TRBV29-1|TRBJ2-1|15
TGCAGCGTACCTGGGGTACAGGGTAACTACAATGAGCAGTTCTTC
CSVPGVQGNYNEQFF
>TRBD1|.|TRBV7-9|TRBJ2-3|14
TGTGCCAACGGGGACAGGGACGGCTCAGATACGCAGTATTTT
CANGDRDGSDTQYF
>.|.|TRBV24-1|TRBJ2-5|16
TGTGCCACCAGTGACCCACGGGGGGCGGATCAAGAGACCCAGTACTTC
CATSDPRGADQETQYF
>TRBD1|.|TRBV28|TRBJ1-2|15
TGTGCCACCATCGACCCGGGACAGGGGAGCTATGGCTACACCTTC
CATIDPGQGSYGYTF
>.|few|TRBV11-1|TRBJ2-1|14
TGTGCCAGCAGCCAAAACCCCGGGGACAATGAGCAGTTCTTC
CASSQNPGDNEQFF
>.|.|TRBV7-9|TRBJ2-7|12
TGTGCCAGCAGCTTTGAGTTCTACGAGCAGTACTTC
CASSFEFYEQYF
>.|.|TRBV7-2|TRBJ1-4|14
TGTGCCAGCAGCCCCGGGGGGGCTAATGAAAAACTGTTTTTT
CASSPGGANEKLFF
>TRBD1|.|TRBV6-2/TRBV6-3|TRBJ1-1|18
TGTGCCAGCAGTTCCCTTCGACGGCGTGGCAGGGGGTTCACTGAAGCTTTCTTT
CASSSLRRRGRGFTEAFF
>TRBD2|.|TRBV10-3|TRBJ2-1|16
TGTGCCATCAGTGAGCCACCTAGCGGGGGGCACAATGAGCAGTTCTTC
CAISEPPSGGHNEQFF
>TRBD2|.|TRBV19|TRBJ2-3|15
TGTGCCAGTAGTACTCTAGCGGGACGAGCAGATACGCAGTATTTT
CASSTLAGRADTQYF
>TRBD2|.|TRBV27|TRBJ2-1|17
TGTGCCAGCAGTTTAAGGGGAGCGGGAAAAATAGTAAACGAGCAGTTCTTC
CASSLRGAGKIVNEQFF
>.|few|TRBV4-1|TRBJ2-5|14
TGCGCCAGCAGCCAAGAAGTACGGACGGAGACCCAGTACTTC
CASSQEVRTETQYF
>.|.|TRBV7-2|TRBJ1-2|14
TGTGCCAGCAGCACCCGGACCCTAAGCTATGGCTACACCTTC
CASSTRTLSYGYTF
>TRBD1|few|TRBV2|TRBJ2-7|12
TGTGCCAGCAGTGGGGGACAGTACGAGCAGTACTTC
CASSGGQYEQYF
>.|.|TRBV11-2|TRBJ1-6|15
TGTGCCAGCAGCTCCCAGCCCAGGGGTAATTCACCCCTCCACTTT
CASSSQPRGNSPLHF
>TRBD2|.|TRBV19|TRBJ2-1|16
TGTGCCAGTAGTATCATAGGGACTAGCGCAAACAATGAGCAGTTCTTC
CASSIIGTSANNEQFF
>.|few|TRBV6-1|TRBJ1-1|16
TGTGCCAGCAGTGAGTGGGGAACGGTGTGGAACACTGAAGCTTTCTTT
CASSEWGTVWNTEAFF
>TRBD2|few|TRBV4-1|TRBJ2-3|15
TGCGCCAGCAGCCAAGTAACCGGGGGGGGCAATACGCAGTATTTT
CASSQVTGGGNTQYF
>TRBD1|few|TRBV6-2/TRBV6-3|TRBJ1-2|14
TGTGCCAGCCGCCCGGACAGGGGATACTATGGCTACACCTTC
CASRPDRGYYGYTF
>.|once|TRBV19|TRBJ2-1|15
TGTGCCAGTAGTAATTTTAGGGTTTCCTACAATGAGCAGTTCTTC
CASSNFRVSYNEQFF
>.|.|TRBV2|TRBJ2-2|15
TGTGCCAGCGAAGATTGGGGGGTGAACACCGGGGAGCTGTTTTTT
CASEDWGVNTGELFF
>.|.|TRBV28|TRBJ1-1|15
TGTGCCAGCAGTTTATGGCAACAGGGGAACACTGAAGCTTTCTTT
CASSLWQQGNTEAFF
>TRBD2|.|TRBV7-8|TRBJ2-5|18
TGTGCCAGCAGCTTAGGCTCCGGGACTAGCGGGGACCAAGAGACCCAGTACTTC
CASSLGSGTSGDQETQYF
>.|.|TRBV6-8|TRBJ1-1|12
TGTGCCATCAGTGTGGCAGACACTGAAGCTTTCTTT
CAISVADTEAFF
>TRBD1|.|TRBV7-9|TRBJ2-3|15
TGTGCCAGCCAGGCTCGGACAGGGGGCGCAGATACGCAGTATTTT
CASQARTGGADTQYF
>TRBD1|few|TRBV6-1|TRBJ1-6|17
TGTGCCAGCAGTGAAGCAGGGACAGCCGCCTTTAATTCACCCCTCCACTTT
CASSEAGTAAFNSPLHF
>.|few|TRBV6-5|TRBJ2-4|16
TGTGCCAGCAGTTACTCAGGGAATCTAGCCAAAAACATTCAGTACTTC
CASSYSGNLAKNIQYF
>.|few|TRBV28|TRBJ1-6|15
TGTGCCAGCAAAGTAGTTCAGGCAGGGATTTCACCCCTCCACTTT
CASKVVQAGISPLHF
>TRBD1|.|TRBV28|TRBJ2-7|16
TGTGCCAGCAGTGCTAACTTCCCGGGACAGCCTTACGAGCAGTACTTC
CASSANFPGQPYEQYF
>.|few|TRBV7-6|TRBJ1-1|13
TGTGCCAGCAGCTACCTTTTTAACACTGAAGCTTTCTTT
CASSYLFNTEAFF
>TRBD1|.|TRBV4-1|TRBJ1-2|14
TGCGCCAGCAGCCAAGAGGACAGGGCGGTCAGCTACACCTTC
CASSQEDRAVSYTF
>TRBD1|few|TRBV24-1|TRBJ2-1|15
TGTGCCACCAGTGACCGCCGGGACAGGCGAAATGAGCAGTTCTTC
CATSDRRDRRNEQFF
>TRBD1|once|TRBV5-1|TRBJ2-7|14
TGCGCCAGCAGCCCCGGGACAGGGATGTACGAGCAGTACTTC
CASSPGTGMYEQYF
>TRBD2|many|TRBV4-2|TRBJ2-2|15
TGTGCCAGCAGCCAAGTACTAGCGGAAGTCGGGGAGCTGTTTTTT
CASSQVLAEVGELFF
>TRBD1|.|TRBV20-1|TRBJ2-7|18
TGCAGTGCTTACCCTCCGGCCCAACGGGACAGGGTATCGTACGAGCAGTACTTC
CSAYPPAQRDRVSYEQYF
>.|.|TRBV28|TRBJ1-2|17
TGTGCCAGCGGGCCTCCGACGTTGGCGGGCCCTAGCAGTGGCTACACCTTC
CASGPPTLAGPSSGYTF
>.|.|TRBV18|TRBJ2-4|13
TGTGCCAGCTCAACAGGGAAGGAGGGTTCTCAGTACTTC
CASSTGKEGSQYF
>.|few|TRBV6-5|TRBJ2-1|13
TGTGCCAGCGGGGTGGCGGACTACAATGAGCAGTTCTTC
CASGVADYNEQFF
>TRBD2|.|TRBV19|TRBJ2-2|14
TGTGCCAGCATTGGCGGGGGTAGTACCGGGGAGCTGTTTTTT
CASIGGGSTGELFF
>.|few|TRBV28|TRBJ2-2|14
TGTGCCAGCAGTTTTGGGGGAGTGGTCGGGGAGCTGTTTTTT
CASSFGGVVGELFF
>.|.|TRBV12-3/TRBV12-4|TRBJ1-2|14
TGTGCCAGCAGTTTAGTTTGGGGGAACTATGGCTACACCTTC
CASSLVWGNYGYTF
>.|few|TRBV4-1|TRBJ2-7|17
TGCGCCAGCAGCCAAGTTTCCTTAGCGGAAATTACCTACGAGCAGTACTTC
CASSQVSLAEITYEQYF
>.|.|TRBV9|TRBJ2-1|15
TGTGCCAGCACCGAGGGTGCCGCAAGCGGGAATGAGCAGTTCTTC
CASTEGAASGNEQFF